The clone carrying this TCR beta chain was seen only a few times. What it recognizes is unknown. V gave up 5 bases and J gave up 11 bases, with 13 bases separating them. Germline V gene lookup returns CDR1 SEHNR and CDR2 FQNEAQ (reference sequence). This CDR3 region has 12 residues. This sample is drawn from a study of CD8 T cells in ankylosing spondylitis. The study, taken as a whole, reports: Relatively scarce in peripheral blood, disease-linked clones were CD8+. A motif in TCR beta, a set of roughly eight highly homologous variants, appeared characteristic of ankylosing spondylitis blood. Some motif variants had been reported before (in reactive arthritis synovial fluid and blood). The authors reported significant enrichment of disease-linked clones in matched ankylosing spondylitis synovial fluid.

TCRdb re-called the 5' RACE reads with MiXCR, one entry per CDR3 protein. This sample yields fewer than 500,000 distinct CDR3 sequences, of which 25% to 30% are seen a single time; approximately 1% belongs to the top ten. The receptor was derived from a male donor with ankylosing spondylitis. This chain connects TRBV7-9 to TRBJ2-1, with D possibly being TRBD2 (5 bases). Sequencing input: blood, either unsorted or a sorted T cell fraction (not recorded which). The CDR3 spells CASSRGTGKQFF. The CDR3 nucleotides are TGTGCCAGCAGCCGGGGAACTGGTAAGCAGTTCTTC.